Each of the 18 T cell receptor beta chains below was sequenced from the same sample in a study of T-cell memory formation after mild COVID-19. One entry per CDR3 protein results from TCRdb running MiXCR on the 5' RACE reads. Counted here are 300,000 to 400,000 distinct CDR3 sequences, over 13% occurring once; the ten biggest clones make up around a fifth. The sequencing sample was made of PBMCs or a T cell subset sorted from them (not recorded which). These receptors all stem from a man in his late teens or twenties who had mild COVID-19 (a few samples of this study predate the infection). Cell type and time point are not known.

V and J are TRBV4-1 and TRBJ2-6; D is possibly TRBD2 (6 bases). Germline values: CDR1 MGHRA, CDR2 YSYEKL. CDR3 length equals 16 residues. The V end was cut by 4 bases, the J end by 3 bases, with 13 bases between. The CDR3 sequence: CASSREVRRGANVLTF. DNA for the CDR3: TGCGCCAGCAGCCGGGAGGTTCGGCGTGGGGCCAACGTCCTGACTTTC.

This rearrangement joins TRBV5-1 to TRBJ1-2; D is unresolved. The CDR3 is 14 amino acids. Per the germline V gene, CDR1 is SGHRS and CDR2 is YFSETQ. Trimming took off 1 base at V and 8 bases at J, with 15 bases between the two ends. The DNA for the CDR3 is TGCGCCAGCAGCTTGCCATCGGAGGGCAGGGGCTACACCTTC. Its protein product is CASSLPSEGRGYTF. The variable domain in full, completed from reference TRBV5-1 and TRBJ1-2, reads KAGVTQTPRYLIKTRGQQVTLSCSPISGHRSVSWYQQTPGQGLQFLFEYFSETQRNKGNFPGRFSGRQFSNSRSEMNVSTLELGDSALYLCASSLPSEGRGYTFGSGTRLTVV.

This sequence joins TRBV7-2 and TRBJ2-5; possibly TRBD1 or TRBD2 for D (6 bases each). V lost 10 bases and J 5 bases, leaving 14 bases between the germline ends. Germline CDR1 is SGHTA and CDR2 is FQGNSA. The CDR3 covers 12 residues. The CDR3 is CATGGNRETQYF. In DNA form, the CDR3 reads TGTGCCACCGGGGGCAACAGGGAGACCCAGTACTTC.

A few counts support this clonotype. The chain joins TRBV3-1 to TRBJ2-2; 7 nucleotides align to TRBD1. Germline CDR1 is LGHDT and CDR2 is YNNKEL (reference sequence). The J segment lost 7 bases and the V segment lost 5 bases, leaving 10 bases of the junction unmatched. The CDR3 consists of 15 residues. In DNA form, the CDR3 reads TGTGCCAGCAGCAAGCGCGGACAGGAGGTCGGGGAGCTGTTTTTT. Amino acids: CASSKRGQEVGELFF.

The rearrangement links TRBV5-6 to TRBJ2-5; TRBD2 matches 9 bases. From germline, CDR1 is SGHDT and CDR2 YYEEEE. This CDR3 is 15 amino acids long. V gave up 1 base and J gave up 4 bases; unmatched junction bases: 5. The CDR3, as DNA: TGTGCCAGCAGCTTGCCTAGCGGGGCTTTAGAGACCCAGTACTTC. Translation gives CASSLPSGALETQYF.

This chain connects TRBV5-8 to TRBJ2-2; a possible D gene is TRBD2 (5 bases). The ends were cut back, 3 bases at V and 6 bases at J, with 12 bases in the middle. The CDR3 is 14 residues long. Germline CDR1 SGHTS, CDR2 YDEGEE. Written as DNA, the CDR3 is TGTGCCAGCAGCTATGGAGGCGGAGCCGGGGAGCTGTTTTTT. Translating gives CASSYGGGAGELFF.

This clonotype was seen a few times. The chain is built from TRBV24-1 and TRBJ1-5; the D gene is possibly TRBD1 (5 bases). Trimming left V 4 bases short and J 15 bases short, with 12 bases between. Germline V gene sequence: CDR1 KGHDR, CDR2 SFDVKD. The CDR3 extends over 11 amino acids. The CDR3 DNA reads TGTGCCACCAGTGACCGGGGGTCTTTGCATTTT. Its translation is CATSDRGSLHF.

This clonotype was picked up a small number of times. The chain carries TRBV9 and TRBJ2-7; D not resolved. Germline CDR1 SGDLS, CDR2 YYNGEE. Trimming stripped 4 bases from V and 0 bases from J, with 11 bases between. This CDR3 has 14 amino acids. The DNA for the CDR3 is TGTGCCAGCAGCCCCAAACTATTCTCCTACGAGCAGTACTTC. Its translation is CASSPKLFSYEQYF.

The chain is built from TRBV12-3 or TRBV12-4 and TRBJ2-3; possibly TRBD2 for D (5 bases). The CDR3 covers 16 residues. Deletions cut 3 bases from V and 0 bases from J, with 13 bases between. The CDR3 coding sequence is TGTGCCAGCAGTTTCCCCACTACTAGGAGCACAGATACGCAGTATTTT. Translation: CASSFPTTRSTDTQYF.

This clonotype has a handful of counts. The chain carries TRBV10-3 and TRBJ1-5; tentative D call: TRBD1 (6 bases). Germline assignment: CDR1 ENHRY and CDR2 SYGVKD. V lost 0 bases and J 2 bases, leaving 11 bases between the germline ends. The CDR3 has 16 amino acids. CDR3 sequence (DNA): TGTGCCATCAGTGAGTCGATCTACAGGGGCAATCAGCCCCAGCATTTT. Its translation: CAISESIYRGNQPQHF.

This clonotype turned up a few times. Written as DNA, the CDR3 is TGTGCCAGCAGCTTGAGGTCTCCGGACAGGGCGGTAGGCTACGAGCAGTACTTC. Its protein is CASSLRSPDRAVGYEQYF. The V and J genes are TRBV11-2 and TRBJ2-7, with 8 bases that match TRBD1. V dropped 3 bases and J dropped 3; count of bases not matched to a gene: 16. CDR3 length: 18 amino acids. Germline lookup yields CDR1 SGHAT and CDR2 FQNNGV.

This clonotype was observed a few times. The chain joins TRBV20-1 to TRBJ1-5, with D possibly TRBD1 on 6 matching bases. From germline, CDR1 is DFQATT and CDR2 SNEGSKA (reference sequence). The ends were cut back, 0 bases at V and 2 bases at J, with 14 bases in the middle. The CDR3 extends over 16 amino acids. The CDR3 region is CSARDPGQPRNQPQHF. In nucleotides, the CDR3 is TGCAGTGCTAGAGATCCCGGACAGCCCCGCAATCAGCCCCAGCATTTT.

This clonotype was detected ten times or more. The chain is built from TRBV6-5 and TRBJ1-2; tentative D call: TRBD1 (6 bases). The CDR3 runs 17 residues. Trimming left V 2 bases short and J 1 base short, with 17 bases between. Germline V gene sequence: CDR1 MNHEY, CDR2 SVGAGI. The CDR3 DNA sequence: TGTGCCAGCAGTTACAAAGTCGCAGGGGCAATTAACTATGGCTACACCTTC. It specifies CASSYKVAGAINYGYTF.

This clonotype was counted a few times. J is TRBJ1-6 and V is TRBV27, with D unclear. The V gene lost 1 base and the J gene lost 8 bases, with 12 bases spanning the gap. The CDR3 has 15 amino acids. CDR1 and CDR2 (germline): MNHEY, SMNVEV (reference sequence). Written as DNA, the CDR3 is TGTGCCAGCAGTTTATTGCACGATACTTATTCACCCCTCCACTTT. As protein: CASSLLHDTYSPLHF.

The chain uses TRBV5-5 and TRBJ1-6; D call uncertain. V was shortened by 2 bases and J by 10 bases, with 16 bases between the two germline ends. This CDR3 spans 15 amino acids. The V gene's germline CDR1 is SGHKS and CDR2 YYEKEE (reference sequence). In DNA form, the CDR3 reads TGTGCCAGCAGCTTCAGTTCCGGGGTTATGTCACCCCTCCACTTT. As protein: CASSFSSGVMSPLHF.

This clonotype has a handful of counts. This chain links TRBV28 with TRBJ2-7; possibly TRBD2 for D (6 bases). V was trimmed by 4 bases and J by 3 bases, leaving 13 bases between them. The germline gives CDR1 MDHEN, CDR2 SYDVKM. The CDR3 totals 14 residues. CDR3 loop: CASSSPGLNYEQYV. CDR3 nucleotide sequence: TGTGCCAGCAGTTCCCCAGGACTAAACTACGAGCAGTACGTC.

The table lists this clonotype with a few counts. The chain couples TRBV5-1 to TRBJ2-3, with 14 bases lining up with TRBD2. Losses at the gene ends were 3 bases for V and 1 base for J; bases not matched to a gene: 7. This CDR3 spans 18 amino acids. CDR1 and CDR2 from the germline V gene are SGHRS and YFSETQ. Here the CDR3 reads CASSSGTSGGLGTDTQYF. The CDR3 DNA reads as TGCGCCAGCAGCTCTGGGACTAGCGGGGGACTAGGCACAGATACGCAGTATTTT. The full variable domain, with the rest looked up from reference TRBV5-1 and TRBJ2-3, is KAGVTQTPRYLIKTRGQQVTLSCSPISGHRSVSWYQQTPGQGLQFLFEYFSETQRNKGNFPGRFSGRQFSNSRSEMNVSTLELGDSALYLCASSSGTSGGLGTDTQYFGPGTRLTVL.

Only a few counts were recorded for this clonotype. The V and J genes are TRBV5-6 and TRBJ2-5, with D hard to call. This CDR3 region has 13 residues. Trimming shortened V by 0 bases and J by 5 bases, and 8 bases separated the two germline ends. Germline-derived CDR1 and CDR2 are SGHDT and YYEEEE. The DNA for the CDR3 is TGTGCCAGCAGCTTGGCCTTTGGGGAGACCCAGTACTTC. This gives the protein CASSLAFGETQYF.